This T cell receptor (beta chain) was profiled in a study of STAT5B mutations in CD4+ large granular lymphocyte leukemia. Germline V lookup: CDR1 SNHLY, CDR2 FYNNEI. V was cut by 3 bases and J by 4 bases, with 7 bases left in between. The CDR3 is 13 amino acids. TCRdb's copy holds only in-frame clones and misses some; the assay was immunoSEQ multiplex PCR. This table has 35,000 or so clones, 69% appearing once. This clone turned up a few times. The V gene is TRBV2, the J gene TRBJ1-5; D is unclear. Sequenced input: CD4+ T cells from blood buffy coats. This clonotype was sampled from a human donor in good health. In nucleotides, the CDR3 is TGTGCCAGCAGTGAGCAGTATAATCAGCCCCAGCATTTT. It translates to CASSEQYNQPQHF.